The clone carrying this T cell receptor beta chain appeared many times. This entry is derived from a study of identical twins. MiXCR, run by TCRdb on the 5' RACE reads, gives a single entry per CDR3 protein. The top ten hold roughly 5% of the sample, which has fewer than 250,000 distinct CDR3 sequences, over 8% seen once. This TCR was recovered from a woman aged 18-30 years in good health. What was sequenced was memory (CD45RO+) T cells sorted from blood.

CDR3 amino acids: CASNPSGTGNADTQYF. DNA for the CDR3: TGTGCCAGCAACCCTTCCGGGACAGGGAACGCAGATACGCAGTATTTT. The chain joins TRBV7-9 to TRBJ2-3; TRBD1 agrees at 9 bases. The CDR3 extends over 16 amino acids. The ends lost 7 bases at V and 4 bases at J; junction bases unmatched: 12. Germline-derived CDR1 and CDR2 are SEHNR and FQNEAQ (reference sequence).